The sequence of this T cell receptor (beta chain) was determined in a study of T cells in Graves' hyperthyroidism and ophthalmopathy. Germline V lookup: CDR1 LNHDA, CDR2 SQIVND (reference sequence). This CDR3 comprises 14 residues. After removal of 3 bases from V and 5 bases from J, the junction contained 6 bases not matched to a gene. TCR beta CDR3 regions were amplified from RNA. The primer set for the first-round RT-PCR of the TCR CDR3 was HTBI. TCRdb reprocessed the multiplex PCR reads with MiXCR, giving one entry per CDR3 protein. The sample yields approximately 400,000 distinct CDR3 sequences, roughly 25% seen once. The patients, who ranged from 18 to 65 in age, presented with newly diagnosed hyperthyroidism lasting under 2 months. Each diagnosis was grounded in clinical symptoms, serum thyroxine and TRAb, thyroid ultrasound, and orbital computed tomography. The authors obtained PBMCs from roughly 9.7 ml of fresh peripheral blood.

The chain is built from TRBV19 and TRBJ1-2; 7 bases fit TRBD1. This sequence was found in a middle-aged man with Graves' hyperthyroidism. The sample consisted of blood. CDR3 nucleotide sequence: TGTGCCAGTAGTATTGGAGACAGGGAATATGGCTACACCTTC. It is translated as CASSIGDREYGYTF.